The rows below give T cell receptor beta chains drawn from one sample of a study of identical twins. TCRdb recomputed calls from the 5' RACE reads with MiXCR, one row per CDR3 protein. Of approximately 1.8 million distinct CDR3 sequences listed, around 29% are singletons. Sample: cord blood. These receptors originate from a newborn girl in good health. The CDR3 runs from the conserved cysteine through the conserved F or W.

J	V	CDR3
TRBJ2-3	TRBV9	CASSVGAGGLGTDTQYF
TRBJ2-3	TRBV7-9	CASSLEPGTGPFGTDTQYF
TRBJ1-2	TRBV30	CAWSVRQGDGYTF
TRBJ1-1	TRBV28	CASSLPQSYTEAFF
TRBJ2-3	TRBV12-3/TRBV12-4	CASSLFADTEYF
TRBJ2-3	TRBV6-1	CASSEPGLRGVDTQYF
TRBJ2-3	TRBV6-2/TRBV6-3	CASSKGSGASTDTQYF
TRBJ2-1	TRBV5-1	CASSWGVMREVNNEQFF
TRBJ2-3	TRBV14	CASSLRQTSTDTQYF
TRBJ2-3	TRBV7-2	CASSRSATHTQYF